What follows are 19 T cell receptor beta chains derived from one specimen sequenced in a study of blood T cells in healthy people across ages. For the second PCR, which ran for about 6 to 12 cycles, a sample-barcoded 5' primer and a J-beta primer mix were used. Each CDR3 protein is one row after TCRdb ran MiXCR on the 5' RACE reads. The profile shows about 730,000 distinct CDR3 sequences, roughly 41% of them singletons. The sequenced material came from blood. These TCRs come from a woman aged 55-70 years in good health.

This clonotype showed up just a few times. V is TRBV5-1 and J is TRBJ2-5, with D perhaps matching TRBD1 or TRBD2 (5 bases each). Germline assignment: CDR1 SGHRS and CDR2 YFSETQ. CDR3 length: 13 amino acids. V lost 2 bases and J lost 4, with 9 bases in between. The CDR3 DNA reads as TGCGCCAGCAGCTTACCTGGGGGAGAGACCCAGTACTTC. It is translated as CASSLPGGETQYF.

This clonotype was detected ten times or more. The chain links TRBV12-3 or TRBV12-4 to TRBJ2-1; D is perhaps TRBD2 (6 bases). The CDR3 contains 15 residues. V dropped 2 bases and J dropped 5 bases, with 13 bases sitting between them. The CDR3 protein is CASSLIGGLHNEQFF. The CDR3 coding sequence is TGTGCCAGCAGTTTAATTGGAGGGCTCCACAATGAGCAGTTCTTC.

Points on this clonotype: Compared with germline, one end of the junction differs, possibly owing to a read error. The chain employs TRBV20-1 and TRBJ2-1; D is perhaps TRBD2 (6 bases). CDR3 length: 16 residues. Germline assignment: CDR1 DFQATT and CDR2 SNEGSKA (reference sequence). The CDR3 DNA reads as TGCAGTGCTGAAAGCCCGGCGCCTAGCGCTAAAAATGGGCAGTTCTTC. It translates to CSAESPAPSAKNGQFF.

The chain joins TRBV27 to TRBJ2-7; 7 positions match TRBD1. Germline assignment: CDR1 MNHEY and CDR2 SMNVEV (reference sequence). With V trimmed by 4 bases and J by 3 bases, 6 bases remained unmatched. The CDR3 covers 14 residues. The chain's CDR3 is CASSSGRGFYEQYF. CDR3 sequence (DNA): TGTGCCAGCAGTTCGGGCAGGGGGTTCTACGAGCAGTACTTC.

For this clonotype: A read error may account for a junction end that differs from germline. The chain carries TRBV5-5 and TRBJ2-2; D is unclear. This CDR3 is built from 16 residues. Germline V gene data show CDR1 as SGHKS and CDR2 as YYEKEE (reference sequence). CDR3 loop: CASSLAPTLNAGELFF. In nucleotides, the CDR3 is TGTGCCAGCAGCTTGGCCCCGACTTTGAACGCCGGGGAGCTGTTTTTT. Full variable domain (outside the CDR3, taken from reference TRBV5-5 and TRBJ2-2): DAGVTQSPTHLIKTRGQQVTLRCSPISGHKSVSWYQQVLGQGPQFIFQYYEKEERGRGNFPDRFSARQFPNYSSELNVNALLLGDSALYLCASSLAPTLNAGELFFGEGSRLTVL.

V gene TRBV3-1 combines with J gene TRBJ2-1; D is ambiguous. Germline values: CDR1 LGHDT, CDR2 YNNKEL (reference sequence). The CDR3 contains 13 residues. V was clipped by 6 bases and J by 13 bases, with 19 bases between them. The CDR3 loop is CASRTTKQETQFF. The CDR3 DNA sequence: TGTGCCAGCAGGACAACAAAACAAGAGACCCAGTTCTTC.

The chain couples TRBV20-1 to TRBJ2-1; 7 positions agree with TRBD2. The junction had 16 bases not matched to a gene; V was cut back by 1 base and J by 13 bases. Germline V gene sequence: CDR1 DFQATT, CDR2 SNEGSKA (reference sequence). CDR3 length: 15 amino acids. Here the CDR3 DNA reads TGCAGTGCTAGAGTTGCGGGGGACCTCCAAGAGACCCAGTTCTTC. Amino acids: CSARVAGDLQETQFF.

The chain carries TRBV7-6 and TRBJ2-3, with 9 bases aligning to TRBD2. CDR3 length equals 16 residues. V gave up 4 bases and J gave up 2 bases; unmatched junction bases: 7. Per germline, CDR1 SGHVS and CDR2 FNYEAQ. CDR3 in DNA: TGTGCCAGCAGCTCGGTAATAGCGGGGGCCACAGATACGCAGTATTTT. Protein product: CASSSVIAGATDTQYF.

The chain uses TRBV20-1 and TRBJ2-5; perhaps TRBD2 as D (7 bases). The CDR3 spans 13 residues. The germline gives CDR1 DFQATT, CDR2 SNEGSKA (reference sequence). The ends were cut back, 3 bases at V and 5 bases at J, with 13 bases in the middle. The CDR3 DNA reads TGCAGTGCTAGCGGGGGGCGAATGGAGACCCAGTACTTC. It is translated as CSASGGRMETQYF.

This rearrangement joins TRBV5-8 to TRBJ2-3; D possibly matches TRBD1 or TRBD2 (5 bases each). V shed 5 bases and J shed 5 bases, with 15 bases lying between them. Germline loops: CDR1 SGHTS, CDR2 YDEGEE. This CDR3 has 14 residues. The CDR3 region has the DNA TGTGCCAGCAGGATCGGGGCCCGCGGAGATACGCAGTATTTT. This codes for CASRIGARGDTQYF.

The genes are TRBV7-2 and TRBJ1-3; TRBD1 might be the D (5 bases). This CDR3 region has 14 residues. Germline CDR1 reads SGHTA; CDR2 reads FQGNSA. Trimming left V 7 bases short and J 0 bases short, with 10 bases between. In DNA, the CDR3 is TGTGCCAGCACCCTAGACAGCTCTGGAAACACCATATATTTT. Amino acid sequence: CASTLDSSGNTIYF.

For this clonotype: An end of the junction does not agree with germline; a read error may underlie this. The rearrangement joins TRBV30 to TRBJ1-5; no clear D. In germline, CDR1 is GTSNPN, CDR2 SVGIG (reference sequence). The CDR3 contains 15 residues. CDR3 nucleotide sequence: TGCGCCTGGAGTGTACAGATGGGAAACAATCAGCCCCAGCATTTT. This gives the protein CAWSVQMGNNQPQHF.

This clonotype came up many times. The genes are TRBV5-6 and TRBJ2-3; 7 positions match TRBD2. Trimming at V came to 6 bases and at J to 6 bases, leaving 13 bases not matched to a gene. This CDR3 contains 15 residues. Germline V CDR1 and CDR2: SGHDT, YYEEEE. CDR3 loop: CASTPGASGVDTQYF. The CDR3 DNA follows: TGTGCCAGCACCCCTGGGGCTAGCGGTGTGGATACGCAGTATTTT. Full variable domain (missing parts from reference TRBV5-6 and TRBJ2-3): DAGVTQSPTHLIKTRGQQVTLRCSPKSGHDTVSWYQQALGQGPQFIFQYYEEEERQRGNFPDRFSGHQFPNYSSELNVNALLLGDSALYLCASTPGASGVDTQYFGPGTRLTVL.

This clonotype was picked up many times. The chain recombines TRBV4-3 with TRBJ2-1; the match to TRBD2 covers 8 bases. Germline-derived CDR1 and CDR2 are LGHNA and YSLEER. Trimming took 2 bases from V and 9 from J; bases not matched to a gene: 3. The CDR3 spans 13 residues. In nucleotides, the CDR3 is TGCGCCAGCAGCCAAAACCTAGCGGGTGAGCAGTTCTTC. Its translation: CASSQNLAGEQFF.

A remark on this clonotype: With a much larger clone just one base away, this may be a read error. The genes are TRBV10-3 and TRBJ2-7; D ambiguous. The CDR3 has 11 residues. Germline-derived CDR1 and CDR2 are ENHRY and SYGVKD. CDR3 sequence reads: CAIGEGNEQYF. In DNA form, the CDR3 reads TGTGCCATCGGTGAAGGAAACGAGCAGTACTTC.

In its sample, this clonotype was seen a few times. The chain uses TRBV2 and TRBJ2-3; TRBD1 aligns across 9 bases. The V gene end was trimmed by 3 bases and the J gene end by 7 bases; junction bases not matched to a gene: 2. CDR3 size: 13 residues. From germline, CDR1 is SNHLY and CDR2 FYNNEI. CDR3 sequence reads: CASSEDRGNTQYF. CDR3 in DNA: TGTGCCAGCAGTGAGGACAGGGGAAATACGCAGTATTTT.

The V and J genes are TRBV2 and TRBJ2-7; D not certain. Trimming stripped 7 bases from V and 3 bases from J, with 13 bases between. Germline CDR1 and CDR2: SNHLY and FYNNEI. CDR3 length: 13 residues. CDR3 coding DNA: TGTGCCAGCAATTCAGGCGGAATCTACGAGCAGTACTTC. This gives the protein CASNSGGIYEQYF.

The V call is TRBV7-9, the J call TRBJ2-5; no clear D gene. Per germline, CDR1 SEHNR and CDR2 FQNEAQ (reference sequence). This CDR3 has 13 amino acids. Trimming took 5 bases from V and 1 from J, leaving 8 bases between them. The CDR3 loop is CASSLVVQETQYF. The CDR3 DNA reads TGTGCCAGCAGCCTCGTGGTCCAAGAGACCCAGTACTTC.

The V gene is TRBV27, the J gene TRBJ2-1; D not certain. With 3 bases removed from V and 5 bases from J, the gap between germline ends came to 14 bases. The CDR3 extends over 15 amino acids. Germline CDR1 is MNHEY and CDR2 is SMNVEV (reference sequence). CDR3 nucleotide sequence: TGTGCCAGCAGTTTTTTTAAGGCGCTCCACAATGAGCAGTTCTTC. This gives the protein CASSFFKALHNEQFF.